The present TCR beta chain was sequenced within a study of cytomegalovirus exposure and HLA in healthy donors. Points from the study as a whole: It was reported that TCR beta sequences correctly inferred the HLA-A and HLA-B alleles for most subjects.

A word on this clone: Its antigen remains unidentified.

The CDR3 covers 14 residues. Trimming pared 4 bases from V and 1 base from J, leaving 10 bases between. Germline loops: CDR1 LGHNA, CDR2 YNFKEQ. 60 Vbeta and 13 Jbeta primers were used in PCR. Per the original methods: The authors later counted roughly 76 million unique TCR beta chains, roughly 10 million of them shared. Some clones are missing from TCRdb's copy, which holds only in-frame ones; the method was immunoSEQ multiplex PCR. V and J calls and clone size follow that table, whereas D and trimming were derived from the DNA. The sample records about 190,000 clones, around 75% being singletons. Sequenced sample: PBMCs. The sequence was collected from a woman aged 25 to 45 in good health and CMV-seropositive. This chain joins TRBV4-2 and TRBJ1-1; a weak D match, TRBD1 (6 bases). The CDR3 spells CASSRADRNTEAFF. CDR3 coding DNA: TGTGCCAGCAGCCGAGCGGACAGGAACACTGAAGCTTTCTTT.